These 29 T cell receptor beta chains were sequenced from one sample in a study of CD8+ T cells in alopecia areata. The treatment denotes: oral pan-JAK inhibitor, 5-10 mg twice daily. After isolation, RNA underwent reverse transcription to generate cDNA as the sequencing template. The data were produced by immunoSEQ multiplex PCR, yet TCRdb's version contains in-frame clones alone and is incomplete. The sample carries about 76,000 clones, about 30% recorded once. Sequenced material: CD8+ T cells sorted from blood, taken at week 4, from a patient treated with tofacitinib. The receptors derive from a human donor with alopecia areata.

The CDR3 protein is CSVASGGGGELFF. CDR3 sequence (DNA): TGCAGCGTCGCTAGCGGTGGGGGTGGGGAGCTGTTTTTT. V and J are TRBV29-1 and TRBJ2-2; 7 bases map to TRBD2. Germline V lookup: CDR1 SQVTM, CDR2 ANQGSEA. J gave up 8 bases and V 6 bases, and 9 bases lay outside the gene matches. The CDR3 extends over 13 amino acids.

This clone was seen only a few times. The chain carries TRBV23-1 and TRBJ1-1, with a weak D call TRBD1 (5 bases). TRBV23-1 qualifies as an ORF whose function is uncertain. This CDR3 has 15 amino acids. Trimming pared 3 bases from V and 3 bases from J, leaving 14 bases between. This CDR3 is CASSHSGQGDTEAFF. In nucleotides, the CDR3 is TGCGCCAGCAGTCACTCGGGCCAGGGTGACACTGAAGCTTTCTTT.

V and J are TRBV29-1 and TRBJ2-1, with a tentative D call TRBD1 (6 bases). The CDR3 covers 14 residues. Germline assignment: CDR1 SQVTM and CDR2 ANQGSEA. Trimming removed 1 base from V and 8 bases from J, with 15 bases in between. The DNA for the CDR3 is TGCAGCGTTGAAGGGTTTGGAGACAGGTATGAGCAGTTCTTC. It translates to CSVEGFGDRYEQFF.

The chain carries TRBV29-1 and TRBJ2-7; D is undetermined. CDR1 and CDR2 (germline): SQVTM, ANQGSEA. V was clipped by 4 bases and J by 4 bases, with 8 bases between them. This CDR3 is 11 amino acids long. The DNA of the CDR3 is TGCAGCGTTGTCGAAAATTACGAGCAGTACTTC. It specifies CSVVENYEQYF.

The rearrangement uses TRBV20-1 and TRBJ2-7, with D perhaps matching TRBD1 (5 bases). Germline CDR1 and CDR2: DFQATT and SNEGSKA (reference sequence). V dropped 2 bases and J dropped 4 bases, with 6 bases sitting between them. CDR3 length: 11 residues. The CDR3 loop is CSARRQYEQYF. The CDR3, as DNA: TGCAGTGCTAGACGACAGTACGAGCAGTACTTC.

The chain has TRBV7-2 and TRBJ1-2; 9 bases are a match to TRBD1. Germline-derived CDR1 and CDR2 are SGHTA and FQGNSA. This CDR3 is 16 amino acids long. Trimming took 2 bases from V and 4 from J; bases not matched to a gene: 8. This CDR3 is CASSLRRDREPYGYTF. Written as DNA, the CDR3 is TGTGCCAGCAGCTTACGGCGGGACAGGGAGCCCTATGGCTACACCTTC.

This clone was seen only once. This chain links TRBV25-1 with TRBJ2-7; 8 bases map to TRBD2. The CDR3 has 14 amino acids. The germline V gene encodes CDR1 MGHDK and CDR2 SYGVNS. The V segment lost 1 base and the J segment 7 bases; nucleotides outside the gene matches: 6. Here the CDR3 reads CASSEFAGGWEQYF. For the CDR3, the DNA is TGTGCCAGCAGTGAATTTGCGGGAGGATGGGAGCAGTACTTC.

The chain uses TRBV27 and TRBJ2-7; perhaps TRBD1 as D (6 bases). Germline values: CDR1 MNHEY, CDR2 SMNVEV (reference sequence). The CDR3 is made up of 14 amino acids. V lost 5 bases and J lost 2, with 13 bases in between. The CDR3 nucleotides read TGTGCCAGCAGTCTCCGACAGGCCGCCTACGAGCAGTACTTC. This translates into CASSLRQAAYEQYF.

The CDR3: CASSLEAGGAVPGGYTF. Here the CDR3 DNA reads TGCGCCAGCAGCTTGGAGGCAGGGGGCGCGGTGCCGGGCGGCTACACCTTC. The chain joins TRBV5-1 to TRBJ1-2; 8 bases align to TRBD1. The CDR3 spans 17 residues. V lost 0 bases, J lost 8 bases, and 15 bases stayed unmatched. Germline V lookup: CDR1 SGHRS, CDR2 YFSETQ.

The gene calls are TRBV28 and TRBJ1-1; D gene ambiguous. Trimming cost V 6 bases and J 5 bases, with 7 bases left between them. CDR3 size: 11 residues. CDR1 and CDR2 (germline): MDHEN, SYDVKM. CDR3 residues: CASRTPTEAFF. The CDR3 region has the DNA TGTGCCAGCAGGACACCTACTGAAGCTTTCTTT.

This clone was observed a few times. The CDR3 nucleotides read TGTGCCAGCAGTTCCGGGGCCGGTAAGCCCCAGCATTTT. Translation gives CASSSGAGKPQHF. The chain links TRBV27 to TRBJ1-5; weak D call: TRBD1 (5 bases). CDR1 and CDR2 from the germline V gene are MNHEY and SMNVEV (reference sequence). The CDR3 contains 13 residues. V was clipped by 4 bases and J by 8 bases, with 12 bases between them.

This clone was counted once. The rearrangement links TRBV2 to TRBJ2-2, with D perhaps matching TRBD1 (6 bases). Germline CDR1 SNHLY, CDR2 FYNNEI. V was trimmed by 11 bases and J by 4 bases, leaving 11 bases between them. CDR3 length: 12 residues. CDR3 in amino acids: CAGTKPTGELFF. The CDR3 DNA sequence: TGTGCCGGGACAAAGCCCACCGGGGAGCTGTTTTTT.

The chain combines TRBV7-9 with TRBJ2-3; 7 bases line up with TRBD1. The V and J ends lost 6 bases and 4 bases, in that order; junction bases with no gene match: 7. This CDR3 region has 14 residues. Per the germline V gene, CDR1 is SEHNR and CDR2 is FQNEAQ (reference sequence). This CDR3 is CASSDGQDADTQYF. The CDR3, as DNA: TGTGCCAGCAGTGACGGACAGGACGCAGATACGCAGTATTTT.

This clone has a handful of counts. The chain employs TRBV4-3 and TRBJ2-7; D assignment may be TRBD1 or TRBD2 (6 bases each). The CDR3 has 18 residues. The germline V gene encodes CDR1 LGHNA and CDR2 YSLEER. V was clipped by 1 base and J by 1 base, with 20 bases between them. As DNA, the CDR3 is TGCGCCAGCAGCCAAGGAACGGGGGCTCAGGGCTTGTCCTACGAGCAGTACTTC. Translating gives CASSQGTGAQGLSYEQYF.

This clone has only a few counts. The rearrangement joins TRBV19 to TRBJ1-2; TRBD1 matches 9 bases. The germline V gene encodes CDR1 LNHDA and CDR2 SQIVND (reference sequence). There are 13 residues in the CDR3. V lost 9 bases, J lost 6 bases, and 8 bases stayed unmatched. The CDR3 DNA reads as TGTGCCAGCGACAGGGGGAGTCGGGATGGCTACACCTTC. Protein: CASDRGSRDGYTF.

A single count supports this clone. This chain joins TRBV29-1 and TRBJ2-7; D might be TRBD2 (6 bases). The CDR3 is made up of 14 amino acids. Germline values: CDR1 SQVTM, CDR2 ANQGSEA. Between the trimmed V and J ends, which lost 2 bases and 6 bases, there was a span of 17 bases. The CDR3 region is CSVEWVQGGGEQYF. DNA for the CDR3: TGCAGCGTTGAATGGGTTCAGGGAGGCGGCGAGCAGTACTTC.

This clone was seen many times. One junction end disagrees with the germline gene, perhaps due to a read error. This CDR3 is also generated by other DNA sequences in the sample. The CDR3 sequence: CASSQEGSNEQFF. DNA for the CDR3: TGCGCCAGCAGCCAAGAGGGTTCCAATGAGCAGTTCTTC. The rearrangement joins TRBV11-2 to TRBJ2-1; weak D call: TRBD2 (5 bases). This CDR3 spans 13 amino acids. Germline assignment: CDR1 SGHAT and CDR2 FQNNGV.

The chain combines TRBV30 with TRBJ1-5, with TRBD1 identical over 7 bases. CDR1 and CDR2 from the germline V gene are GTSNPN and SVGIG (reference sequence). This CDR3 spans 13 amino acids. V dropped 4 bases and J dropped 6; count of bases not matched to a gene: 6. In DNA form, the CDR3 reads TGTGCCTGGACTCCGGCAGGGGGTCAGCCCCAGCATTTT. Its protein product is CAWTPAGGQPQHF.

V usage is TRBV29-1 and J usage is TRBJ1-1, with D perhaps matching TRBD1 (5 bases). The V gene's germline CDR1 is SQVTM and CDR2 ANQGSEA. V shed 3 bases and J shed 5 bases, with 7 bases lying between them. There are 11 residues in the CDR3. CDR3 protein: CSVEWGTEAFF. The CDR3 DNA reads TGCAGCGTTGAGTGGGGGACTGAAGCTTTCTTT.

In its sample, this clone was seen a few times. The chain joins TRBV7-9 to TRBJ2-7; D gene uncertain. This CDR3 is built from 16 residues. Germline V gene sequence: CDR1 SEHNR, CDR2 FQNEAQ (reference sequence). Trimming stripped 5 bases from V and 3 bases from J, with 20 bases between. The DNA of the CDR3 is TGTGCCAGCAGCCCCTCTGGAGTGAGAACGAACTACGAGCAGTACTTC. Translated: CASSPSGVRTNYEQYF.

This clone came up a few times. The chain recombines TRBV30 with TRBJ2-1; unclear D gene. The germline CDR1 and CDR2 sequences are GTSNPN and SVGIG (reference sequence). The V gene lost 1 base and the J gene lost 1 base, with 5 bases spanning the gap. CDR3 length: 13 amino acids. CDR3 loop: CAWSEQSYNEQFF. Written as DNA, the CDR3 is TGTGCCTGGAGTGAACAGTCCTACAATGAGCAGTTCTTC.

This clone was detected a few times. The chain links TRBV28 to TRBJ1-1; D is unresolved. The CDR3 sequence is 13 residues long. The V end lost 5 bases, the J end lost 11 bases, and 18 bases lay between the germline ends. Germline CDR1 is MDHEN and CDR2 is SYDVKM. The CDR3, as DNA: TGTGCCAGCAGTCCACGGGGATCCGTTGAGGCTTTCTTT. This encodes CASSPRGSVEAFF.

This chain connects TRBV2 to TRBJ2-1, with 9 bases identical to TRBD2. The ends lost 6 bases at V and 8 bases at J; junction bases unmatched: 5. Germline CDR1 SNHLY, CDR2 FYNNEI. This CDR3 has 13 residues. The CDR3 is CASSEREEDEQFF. The CDR3 DNA is TGTGCCAGCAGCGAGCGGGAGGAGGATGAGCAGTTCTTC.

There are many counts of this clone. The chain recombines TRBV27 with TRBJ2-3; maybe TRBD1 (6 bases). V shed 2 bases and J shed 6 bases, with 6 bases lying between them. CDR3 length: 12 amino acids. Germline lookup yields CDR1 MNHEY and CDR2 SMNVEV (reference sequence). CDR3 region: CASSLRGDTQYF. CDR3 DNA: TGTGCCAGCAGTTTAAGGGGGGATACGCAGTATTTT.

The chain recombines TRBV29-1 with TRBJ2-1; the match to TRBD2 covers 8 bases. V was clipped by 6 bases and J by 2 bases; unmatched bases: 6. This CDR3 comprises 14 residues. Per the germline V gene, CDR1 is SQVTM and CDR2 is ANQGSEA. For the CDR3, the DNA is TGCAGCGTCCATCCCGGGGGGGCCTACAATGAGCAGTTCTTC. Its protein product is CSVHPGGAYNEQFF.

This clone showed up just a few times. The chain recombines TRBV27 with TRBJ1-2; D is possibly TRBD1 (5 bases). This CDR3 has 15 residues. The germline CDR1 and CDR2 sequences are MNHEY and SMNVEV (reference sequence). Trimming removed 7 bases at V and 4 bases at J, with 19 bases between. The CDR3 is CASKDYGEDSYGYTF. CDR3 coding DNA: TGTGCCAGCAAAGATTATGGGGAAGACAGCTATGGCTACACCTTC.

This clone was detected only a few times. The junction departs from germline at one end; a sequencing error may be responsible. The chain combines TRBV5-1 with TRBJ2-1; 12 nucleotides align to TRBD2. This CDR3 is 20 amino acids long. CDR1 is SGHRS and CDR2 is YFSETQ in the germline V gene. CDR3 sequence (DNA): TGCGCCAGCAGCTTGGCCTTGGCTAGCGGGAGGGGTACCTCCTACAATAAGCAGTTCTTC. It is translated as CASSLALASGRGTSYNKQFF. The full variable domain, completed using reference TRBV5-1 and TRBJ2-1, is KAGVTQTPRYLIKTRGQQVTLSCSPISGHRSVSWYQQTPGQGLQFLFEYFSETQRNKGNFPGRFSGRQFSNSRSEMNVSTLELGDSALYLCASSLALASGRGTSYNKQFFGPGTRLTVL.

J is TRBJ2-7 and V is TRBV5-1, with D perhaps TRBD1 (5 bases). Germline assignment: CDR1 SGHRS and CDR2 YFSETQ. The CDR3 has 13 amino acids. V gave up 7 bases and J gave up 1 base, with 12 bases separating them. CDR3 region: CASAWGRSYEQYF. CDR3 sequence (DNA): TGCGCCAGCGCCTGGGGCAGGTCCTACGAGCAGTACTTC.

In its sample, this clone was seen a few times. The V and J genes are TRBV6-1 and TRBJ2-7; 11 bases agree with TRBD1. This CDR3 spans 15 amino acids. J gave up 5 bases and V 0 bases, and 3 bases lay outside the gene matches. Germline V CDR1 and CDR2: MNHNS, SASEGT. The CDR3 is CASSEAGTGGHEQYF. The CDR3 nucleotides read TGTGCCAGCAGTGAAGCAGGGACAGGGGGGCACGAGCAGTACTTC.